A selection of T cell receptor beta chains follows, all from one sample in a study of OX40 agonist ivuxolimab in advanced cancers. TCRdb's table, derived via immunoSEQ multiplex PCR, lists solely in-frame clones and lacks some. The data show over 80,000 clones, 70% to 85% seen once. This specimen was CD4+ or CD8+ T cells sorted from blood, taken in a trial of the OX40 agonist ivuxolimab. The receptors derive from an adult with an advanced solid tumor such as melanoma, head and neck, liver or kidney cancer. The CDR3 runs from the conserved cysteine through the conserved F or W. A D gene is named only where the DNA matches it firmly. Rows give clone size only sometimes, using once, few, many, or a class for an expanded clone.

D gene	V gene	clone size	J gene	CDR3 protein	CDR3 DNA
TRBD1	TRBV5-6	NA	TRBJ2-5	CASSTTGQSQETQYF	TGTGCCAGCAGCACGACGGGACAGAGCCAAGAGACCCAGTACTTC
NA	TRBV6-1	NA	TRBJ2-7	CASRLTDGPYEQYF	TGTGCCAGCAGGCTAACGGACGGGCCCTACGAGCAGTACTTC
NA	TRBV11-1	NA	TRBJ1-4	CASSRGRGEKLFF	TGTGCCAGCAGCCGGGGACGTGGTGAAAAACTGTTTTTT
NA	TRBV6-1	NA	TRBJ1-5	CASSVGAVSNQPQHF	TGTGCCAGCAGTGTAGGGGCGGTGAGCAATCAGCCCCAGCATTTT
TRBD1	TRBV7-3	NA	TRBJ2-1	CASSFGQGYSYNEQFF	TGTGCCAGCAGCTTCGGACAGGGTTACTCCTACAATGAGCAGTTCTTC
NA	TRBV18	few	TRBJ2-1	CASSPYSGDASEQFF	TGTGCCAGCTCACCATACTCTGGGGACGCTAGTGAGCAGTTCTTC
TRBD1	TRBV6-5	few	TRBJ1-5	CASRSDRASNQPQHF	TGTGCCAGCAGATCCGACAGGGCGAGCAATCAGCCCCAGCATTTT
NA	TRBV18	NA	TRBJ1-3	CASSPRSLGGASGNTIYF	TGTGCCAGCTCACCACGGTCTTTAGGCGGGGCGTCTGGAAACACCATATATTTT
NA	TRBV19	NA	TRBJ1-4	CASSISDTSNEKLFF	TGTGCCAGTAGTATTTCGGACACCTCTAATGAAAAACTGTTTTTT
NA	TRBV4-3	NA	TRBJ1-3	CASSQGTVAGNTIYF	TGCGCCAGCAGCCAAGGAACAGTAGCTGGAAACACCATATATTTT
TRBD1	TRBV7-2	NA	TRBJ1-3	CASSLAGQGQSAGNTIYF	TGTGCCAGCAGCTTAGCCGGACAGGGTCAAAGTGCTGGAAACACCATATATTTT
TRBD2	TRBV4-2	few	TRBJ2-4	CASSQGEASGSLAKNIQYF	TGTGCCAGCAGCCAAGGGGAGGCTAGCGGGAGCCTAGCCAAAAACATTCAGTACTTC
NA	TRBV9	NA	TRBJ2-2	CASSVEGQNTGELFF	TGTGCCAGCAGCGTAGAGGGACAAAACACCGGGGAGCTGTTTTTT
NA	TRBV2	NA	TRBJ1-1	CASSERPNTEAFF	TGTGCCAGCAGTGAACGTCCGAACACTGAAGCTTTCTTT
TRBD1	TRBV19	NA	TRBJ1-2	CASSMAGGYDGYTF	TGTGCCAGTAGTATGGCAGGGGGGTATGATGGCTACACCTTC
TRBD1	TRBV2	NA	TRBJ1-5	CASRGTGGSQPQHF	TGTGCCAGCAGGGGGACAGGGGGGTCTCAGCCCCAGCATTTT
NA	TRBV7-3	NA	TRBJ1-2	CASSFLDGGPRYGYTF	TGTGCCAGCAGCTTTCTAGATGGGGGCCCACGGTATGGCTACACCTTC
NA	TRBV5-1	NA	TRBJ1-1	CASSWGWGEPNTEAFF	TGCGCCAGCAGCTGGGGGTGGGGAGAGCCGAACACTGAAGCTTTCTTT
NA	TRBV6-6	NA	TRBJ2-7	CASLLRGRAAEQYF	TGTGCCAGCTTGTTACGTGGCAGGGCAGCCGAGCAGTACTTC
NA	TRBV6-5	NA	TRBJ1-2	CASSYSPGGYTF	TGTGCCAGCAGTTACTCGCCAGGTGGCTACACCTTC
TRBD1	TRBV9	NA	TRBJ2-5	CASSVTGGGETQYF	TGTGCCAGCAGCGTGACAGGGGGCGGGGAGACCCAGTACTTC
TRBD1	TRBV4-2	NA	TRBJ2-5	CASSQEQGAEQYF	TGTGCCAGCAGCCAAGAGCAGGGGGCAGAGCAGTACTTC
TRBD2	TRBV5-6	NA	TRBJ2-3	CASSLVDRRLAAGDTQYF	TGTGCCAGCAGCTTGGTAGATAGGAGGCTAGCGGCGGGGGATACGCAGTATTTT
NA	TRBV19	NA	TRBJ2-3	CASSIDGRGRGDTQYF	TGTGCCAGTAGTATAGATGGAAGGGGTCGAGGCGATACGCAGTATTTT
NA	TRBV6-1	once	TRBJ1-4	CASSLEGANEKLFF	TGTGCCAGCAGTCTTGAGGGTGCTAATGAAAAACTGTTTTTT
NA	TRBV7-2	NA	TRBJ2-1	CASSFKGAGINEQFF	TGTGCCAGCAGCTTTAAGGGGGCGGGGATCAATGAGCAGTTCTTC
TRBD1	TRBV4-3	NA	TRBJ1-1	CASSQGQGSTEAFF	TGCGCCAGCAGCCAAGGACAGGGGAGCACTGAAGCTTTCTTT